This T cell receptor beta chain was identified during a study of blood T cell repertoires in COVID-19. Overall study context: The origin of the acute and convalescent COVID-19 samples was the United States, Italy and Spain. PBMCs, B-cell-depleted T cells, or T cells provided the cDNA or gDNA that made up the material.

A single count supports this clone. Study processing details: Researchers report that nucleated cell counts were estimated from reference gene primer amplification. Assay used: immunoSEQ multiplex PCR; TCRdb lists only in-frame clones, some missing. That table gives V, J and clone size, and the DNA gave D and trimming. The sample lists approximately 25,000 clones, roughly 85% occurring once. The material sequenced was peripheral blood. The TCR comes from a woman at least 80 years old with active or convalescent COVID-19.

In DNA form, the CDR3 reads TGTGCCACCAGCATAACGGGGACTAGTTACAATGAGCAGTTCTTC. Its protein product is CATSITGTSYNEQFF. The genes are TRBV15 and TRBJ2-1, with 8 bases lining up with TRBD2. The CDR3 sequence is 15 residues long. Germline V gives CDR1 LNHNV, CDR2 YYDKDF (reference sequence). Germline trimming cut 4 bases from V and 4 bases from J; bases unmatched to any gene: 6.